This passage covers 17 T cell receptor beta chains from one sample sequenced in a study of identical twins. Each CDR3 protein is one row after TCRdb ran MiXCR on the 5' RACE reads. This table holds approximately 1.8 million distinct CDR3 sequences, around 33% found once. The material sequenced was cord blood. These receptors came from a newborn girl in good health.

The chain joins TRBV2 to TRBJ2-7; 8 nucleotides align to TRBD1. Germline CDR1 and CDR2: SNHLY and FYNNEI. This CDR3 is 16 amino acids long. V shed 4 bases and J 1 base; nucleotides not matched to a gene: 9. The CDR3, as DNA: TGTGCCAGCAGTGGAGACCGACAGGGGATGTCCTACGAGCAGTACTTC. Its protein product is CASSGDRQGMSYEQYF.

This chain uses TRBV6-5 with TRBJ2-7; possibly TRBD1 for D (5 bases). With 6 bases removed from V and 3 bases from J, the gap between germline ends came to 15 bases. This CDR3 has 14 residues. CDR1 and CDR2 (germline): MNHEY, SVGAGI. CDR3 DNA: TGTGCCAGCAGGAGCCTAAGACAGATCTACGAGCAGTACTTC. It codes for CASRSLRQIYEQYF.

The chain links TRBV15 to TRBJ1-4, with 9 bases lining up with TRBD1. The CDR3 has 15 residues. J lost 7 bases, V lost 8 bases, and 11 bases had no gene match. Germline CDR1 and CDR2: LNHNV and YYDKDF (reference sequence). CDR3 region: CATSKGRTGAEKLFF. The CDR3 DNA is TGTGCCACCTCAAAGGGAAGGACAGGGGCTGAAAAACTGTTTTTT.

The V call is TRBV20-1, the J call TRBJ1-1, with 10 bases lining up with TRBD1. Germline CDR1 is DFQATT and CDR2 is SNEGSKA (reference sequence). The CDR3 contains 14 residues. The CDR3 DNA is TGCAGAGAACCGGGACAGGGGCTGAACACTGAAGCTTTCTTT. Translated: CREPGQGLNTEAFF.

Of note for this clonotype: At one of its ends the junction is not consistent with the germline gene, which may arise from a read error. This chain connects TRBV12-3 or TRBV12-4 to TRBJ2-7; perhaps TRBD2 as D (6 bases). The length of the CDR3 is 14 residues. CDR3 loop: CTSSFGTGKGEQYF. Written as DNA, the CDR3 is TGTACCAGCAGTTTTGGGACTGGGAAGGGTGAGCAGTACTTC.

Concerning this clonotype: This sequence may be a read error, since a much larger clone differs from it by one base. The CDR3 does not end in the conserved phenylalanine or tryptophan, so this is likely a read error. The V gene is TRBV20-1, the J gene TRBJ2-7; no reliable D call. The CDR3 loop spans 11 amino acids. Germline lookup yields CDR1 DFQATT and CDR2 SNEGSKA (reference sequence). The chain's CDR3 is CSSVRADEQYL. In DNA form, the CDR3 reads TGCAGCTCTGTTAGGGCTGACGAGCAGTACCTC.

This clonotype has just a few counts. This could be a read error, since a much larger clone is one nucleotide away. The genes are TRBV11-2 and TRBJ2-1; D is possibly TRBD2 (5 bases). With 5 bases removed from V and 0 bases from J, the gap between germline ends came to 8 bases. The germline V gene encodes CDR1 SGHAT and CDR2 FQNNGV. The CDR3 extends over 14 amino acids. In DNA form, the CDR3 reads TGTGCCAGCAGCGTAGGACTCTCCTACAATGAGCAGTTCTTC. It is translated as CASSVGLSYNEQFF.

The chain is built from TRBV27 and TRBJ1-1; perhaps TRBD1 as D (5 bases). V gave up 6 bases and J gave up 0 bases, with 11 bases separating them. Germline-derived CDR1 and CDR2 are MNHEY and SMNVEV (reference sequence). The CDR3 runs to 14 residues. The CDR3 sequence is CASRWEGVNTEAFF. The DNA of the CDR3 is TGTGCCAGCAGATGGGAAGGGGTGAACACTGAAGCTTTCTTT.

This chain links TRBV15 with TRBJ1-1; 8 bases fit TRBD1. Germline V gives CDR1 LNHNV, CDR2 YYDKDF (reference sequence). With 5 bases clipped from V and 1 base from J, the junction kept 9 bases outside the gene matches. The CDR3 is made up of 16 amino acids. The CDR3 protein is CATSWPRQGRNTEAFF. CDR3 DNA sequence: TGTGCCACCAGCTGGCCCCGACAGGGGAGGAACACTGAAGCTTTCTTT.

This clonotype was seen a handful of times. V usage is TRBV5-4 and J usage is TRBJ2-1, with a tentative D call TRBD2 (6 bases). V lost 0 bases to trimming and J lost 4 bases, with 11 bases between them. This CDR3 is built from 15 residues. Germline CDR1 SGHNT, CDR2 YYREEE (reference sequence). The CDR3 sequence is CASSLEEGLYNEQFF. CDR3 DNA: TGTGCCAGCAGCTTGGAGGAGGGCCTGTACAATGAGCAGTTCTTC.

This sequence joins TRBV5-8 and TRBJ2-5, with TRBD2 identical over 10 bases. The CDR3 consists of 16 residues. The V gene end was trimmed by 7 bases and the J gene end by 2 bases; junction bases not matched to a gene: 11. Per germline, CDR1 SGHTS and CDR2 YDEGEE. This chain's CDR3 is CASLAGALAGQETQYF. The CDR3 nucleotides read TGTGCCAGCCTAGCGGGAGCTCTTGCGGGGCAAGAGACCCAGTACTTC. Looking up the rest from reference TRBV5-8 and TRBJ2-5 gives the full variable domain: EAGVTQSPTHLIKTRGQQATLRCSPISGHTSVYWYQQALGLGLQFLLWYDEGEERNRGNFPPRFSGRQFPNYSSELNVNALELEDSALYLCASLAGALAGQETQYFGPGTRLLVL.

The chain combines TRBV6-5 with TRBJ2-3, with TRBD2 matching 7 bases. The germline CDR1 and CDR2 sequences are MNHEY and SVGAGI. The CDR3 loop spans 17 amino acids. V gave up 0 bases and J gave up 11 bases; unmatched junction bases: 17. The CDR3 sequence is CASSYSTSWAYRIEQYF. In DNA form, the CDR3 reads TGTGCCAGCAGTTACTCGACTAGCTGGGCGTACAGGATTGAGCAGTATTTT.

The chain employs TRBV24-1 and TRBJ2-1; 9 nucleotides line up with TRBD1. Germline V CDR1 and CDR2: KGHDR, SFDVKD. V lost 5 bases and J lost 5; bases outside the gene matches: 6. This CDR3 region has 15 residues. The CDR3 sequence: CATSAGQGKDNEQFF. The CDR3, as DNA: TGTGCCACCAGTGCCGGACAGGGGAAGGACAATGAGCAGTTCTTC.

This clonotype has just a few counts. V usage is TRBV12-3 or TRBV12-4 and J usage is TRBJ2-5; 7 nucleotides line up with TRBD1. Unmatched junction bases numbered 13, after V lost 2 bases and J lost 4 bases. The CDR3 sequence is 17 residues long. CDR3 sequence (DNA): TGTGCCAGCAGTTTAAGGGTCCGGACAGGCAAGGGAGAGACCCAGTACTTC. It yields the protein CASSLRVRTGKGETQYF.

The chain combines TRBV20-1 with TRBJ1-5, with TRBD1 identical over 7 bases. This CDR3 spans 15 amino acids. V lost 0 bases and J lost 6; bases outside the gene matches: 8. Germline V gene sequence: CDR1 DFQATT, CDR2 SNEGSKA (reference sequence). The CDR3 protein is CSARDQGDWGQPQHF. CDR3 nucleotides: TGCAGTGCTAGAGACCAGGGGGATTGGGGTCAGCCCCAGCATTTT.

The chain is built from TRBV20-1 and TRBJ2-7; 7 nucleotides align to TRBD2. This CDR3 has 14 residues. Germline assignment: CDR1 DFQATT and CDR2 SNEGSKA (reference sequence). With 5 bases clipped from V and 0 bases from J, the junction kept 7 bases outside the gene matches. CDR3 nucleotide sequence: TGCAGTGCTCTTCTAGCGGCCAGCTCCTACGAGCAGTACTTC. Residues: CSALLAASSYEQYF.

The chain employs TRBV20-1 and TRBJ2-1; the D gene is possibly TRBD1 (6 bases). Trimming pared 0 bases from V and 10 bases from J, leaving 19 bases between. This CDR3 region has 15 residues. CDR1 and CDR2 (germline): DFQATT, SNEGSKA (reference sequence). The CDR3 coding sequence is TGCAGTGCTAGAGATCCCAGGACAGACCTCTACGAGCAGTTCTTC. Its translation is CSARDPRTDLYEQFF.